The 22 T cell receptor beta chains listed next were all sequenced from one sample in a study of cytomegalovirus exposure and HLA in healthy donors (dated by TCRdb to about 2017). Library construction relied on the immunoSEQ multiplex PCR assay. A mixture of 60 forward primers for TCR Vbeta segments and 13 reverse primers for TCR Jbeta segments was used in the multiplex PCR. This is the immuneACCESS table as TCRdb keeps it, with only in-frame sequences that have V and J called. A part of the clones is gone; compared with another copy, unresolved V genes explain less than half, and the rest is unexplained. This sample comprises over 100,000 clones, around 72% of them detected only once. Of the sample, around 4.2% falls within the top ten clones. Specimen: PBMCs. These receptors were obtained from a man aged 50 to 60 in good health and CMV-seropositive.

Notes on this clone: The identical CDR3 is also encoded by other nucleotide sequences in the sample. This chain uses TRBV9 with TRBJ2-3; 8 bases line up with TRBD2. This CDR3 region has 15 residues. From germline, CDR1 is SGDLS and CDR2 YYNGEE. V was clipped by 0 bases and J by 2 bases; unmatched bases: 2. Here the CDR3 DNA reads TGTGCCAGCAGCGTAGTCGGGGGGGCCACAGATACGCAGTATTTT. The encoded protein is CASSVVGGATDTQYF.

This chain uses TRBV5-1 with TRBJ2-7; 9 bases match TRBD1. Germline trimming cut 1 base from V and 3 bases from J; bases unmatched to any gene: 11. CDR3 length: 17 residues. CDR1 and CDR2 from the germline V gene are SGHRS and YFSETQ. This CDR3 is CASSLWVNPGQGYEQYF. The DNA for the CDR3 is TGCGCCAGCAGCTTGTGGGTCAACCCGGGACAGGGCTACGAGCAGTACTTC.

This clone was seen repeatedly, ten times or more. The V and J genes are TRBV2 and TRBJ2-5; the match to TRBD2 covers 12 bases. Germline V CDR1 and CDR2: SNHLY, FYNNEI. V trimming: 6 bases; J trimming: 5 bases; junction bases outside the gene matches: 7. CDR3 length equals 15 residues. The CDR3 DNA follows: TGTGCCAGCAGGGGGAGGACTAGCGGGGTGGAGACCCAGTACTTC. Amino acids: CASRGRTSGVETQYF.

CDR3 sequence: CASSQVYRAGYEQYF. In DNA form, the CDR3 reads TGTGCCAGCAGCCAAGTTTACCGGGCAGGGTACGAGCAGTACTTC. V is TRBV4-2 and J is TRBJ2-7; D is possibly TRBD1 (5 bases). This CDR3 spans 15 amino acids. From germline, CDR1 is LGHNA and CDR2 YNFKEQ. Trimming took off 1 base at V and 4 bases at J, with 14 bases between the two ends.

This clone has more than one count but fewer than ten. This chain joins TRBV5-5 and TRBJ2-1; 10 nucleotides agree with TRBD2. CDR3 length: 17 residues. Germline loops: CDR1 SGHKS, CDR2 YYEKEE (reference sequence). After removal of 3 bases from V and 1 base from J, the junction contained 7 bases not matched to a gene. In DNA form, the CDR3 reads TGTGCCAGCAGCTCCCGGACTAGCGGAATATCCTACAATGAGCAGTTCTTC. Translated: CASSSRTSGISYNEQFF.

The chain joins TRBV18 to TRBJ2-7, with D possibly being TRBD1 or TRBD2 (5 bases each). Germline V gives CDR1 KGHSH, CDR2 LQKENI. This CDR3 has 13 amino acids. V dropped 4 bases and J dropped 6 bases, with 13 bases sitting between them. This CDR3 is CASSLPGLPEQYF. The CDR3 DNA reads as TGTGCCAGCTCACTACCGGGGCTCCCCGAGCAGTACTTC.

This clone was detected a few times. The chain recombines TRBV5-1 with TRBJ1-1; 8 nucleotides agree with TRBD1. Trimming cost V 4 bases and J 4 bases; bases outside gene matches: 9. The CDR3 has 15 residues. Germline values: CDR1 SGHRS, CDR2 YFSETQ. CDR3 amino acids: CASSKRTGIFTEAFF. In DNA form, the CDR3 reads TGCGCCAGCAGCAAAAGGACAGGGATTTTCACTGAAGCTTTCTTT.

The rearrangement links TRBV11-2 to TRBJ2-1; maybe TRBD2 (6 bases). V lost 7 bases and J lost 8, with 15 bases in between. Germline CDR1 SGHAT, CDR2 FQNNGV. There are 13 residues in the CDR3. The chain's CDR3 is CASIRSGVDEQFF. The CDR3 DNA reads as TGTGCCAGCATCCGGTCGGGGGTGGATGAGCAGTTCTTC.

This clone was seen a handful of times. The CDR3 DNA follows: TGTGCCAGCAGCTTAGCCGGGAAATACTCTGGAAACACCATATATTTT. Translated, it gives CASSLAGKYSGNTIYF. This sequence joins TRBV7-9 and TRBJ1-3; D unresolved. The V gene's germline CDR1 is SEHNR and CDR2 FQNEAQ (reference sequence). Between the trimmed V and J ends, which lost 0 bases and 0 bases, there was a span of 9 bases. This CDR3 has 16 amino acids.

This clone was seen a few times. V is TRBV5-1 and J is TRBJ1-2; TRBD1 aligns across 10 bases. This CDR3 is 16 amino acids long. The germline gives CDR1 SGHRS, CDR2 YFSETQ. Losses at the gene ends were 3 bases for V and 6 bases for J; bases not matched to a gene: 11. The CDR3 sequence: CASSSDRGISKDGYTF. Written as DNA, the CDR3 is TGCGCCAGCAGCTCGGACAGGGGGATTAGTAAGGATGGCTACACCTTC.

DNA of the CDR3: TGTGCCAGCAGTTCCCCCGGGGGGCAGTGGAATGAGCAGTTCTTC. This codes for CASSSPGGQWNEQFF. The chain links TRBV28 to TRBJ2-1; perhaps TRBD2 as D (7 bases). Germline CDR1 and CDR2: MDHEN and SYDVKM. The CDR3 consists of 15 residues. The germline V and J ends were trimmed by 4 bases and 7 bases, with 17 bases remaining between them.

This sequence joins TRBV7-6 and TRBJ1-3; D uncertain. Germline V gives CDR1 SGHVS, CDR2 FNYEAQ. The CDR3 has 14 amino acids. Trimming removed 1 base from V and 0 bases from J, with 4 bases in between. CDR3 amino acids: CASSLEPSGNTIYF. The CDR3 DNA reads TGTGCCAGCAGCTTAGAGCCCTCTGGAAACACCATATATTTT.

The V and J genes are TRBV19 and TRBJ1-2; 9 bases are a match to TRBD1. This CDR3 spans 11 amino acids. V was pared by 8 bases and J by 8 bases, with 3 bases of the junction left unmatched. The V gene's germline CDR1 is LNHDA and CDR2 SQIVND (reference sequence). The CDR3 region has the DNA TGTGCCAGTGGGACAGGGAGCGGCTACACCTTC. It encodes CASGTGSGYTF.

The chain joins TRBV27 to TRBJ2-7, with D possibly TRBD2 on 5 matching bases. V shed 5 bases and J shed 3 bases, with 14 bases lying between them. The germline V gene has CDR1 MNHEY and CDR2 SMNVEV (reference sequence). CDR3 size: 14 residues. CDR3 protein: CASSLRPRGYEQYF. The CDR3 nucleotides are TGTGCCAGCAGTCTCCGGCCCCGGGGCTACGAGCAGTACTTC.

This clone showed up just a few times. J is TRBJ1-1 and V is TRBV11-2; D call uncertain. Trimming removed 6 bases at V and 7 bases at J, with 18 bases between. The CDR3 is 14 amino acids. From germline, CDR1 is SGHAT and CDR2 FQNNGV. CDR3 in DNA: TGTGCCAGCAGTTTAAAGAGCGATCTCGATGAAGCTTTCTTT. Protein sequence: CASSLKSDLDEAFF.

The chain has TRBV2 and TRBJ1-5; D perhaps matches TRBD1 (5 bases). V was shortened by 7 bases and J by 1 base, with 11 bases between the two germline ends. Germline loops: CDR1 SNHLY, CDR2 FYNNEI. There are 14 residues in the CDR3. CDR3 in DNA: TGTGCCAGCAAGGCGGAGGGGAGCAATCAGCCCCAGCATTTT. Encoded protein: CASKAEGSNQPQHF.

This clone appeared a few times. The chain carries TRBV15 and TRBJ1-4; 10 nucleotides match TRBD1. CDR3 length: 15 amino acids. Germline V gene sequence: CDR1 LNHNV, CDR2 YYDKDF (reference sequence). V lost 5 bases and J lost 7; bases outside the gene matches: 7. The CDR3 region is CATSSRDRGGEKLFF. As DNA, the CDR3 is TGTGCCACCAGCTCCCGGGACAGGGGCGGTGAAAAACTGTTTTTT.

This clone has just one count. The CDR3: CASRPGQGNSEQYF. CDR3 DNA: TGCGCCAGCAGGCCGGGACAGGGAAACTCCGAGCAGTACTTC. The chain joins TRBV10-2 to TRBJ2-7; 9 nucleotides match TRBD1. CDR1 and CDR2 from the germline V gene are WSHSY and SAAADI. V was pared by 6 bases and J by 6 bases, with 9 bases of the junction left unmatched. This CDR3 is built from 14 residues.

The chain combines TRBV2 with TRBJ2-2; TRBD1 aligns across 8 bases. Germline assignment: CDR1 SNHLY and CDR2 FYNNEI. V dropped 8 bases and J dropped 1; count of bases not matched to a gene: 6. This CDR3 has 15 residues. CDR3 DNA: TGTGCCAGCGGTCGGGACAGGCTGAACACCGGGGAGCTGTTTTTT. Its protein is CASGRDRLNTGELFF.

The chain joins TRBV11-2 to TRBJ2-5, with 11 bases matching TRBD2. The J call may not be correct, given that the DNA end is closer to TRBJ2-7. This CDR3 has 17 amino acids. CDR1 SGHAT and CDR2 FQNNGV come from the germline V gene. The CDR3 region is CASSLDLQASGRPEQYF. For the CDR3, the DNA is TGTGCCAGCAGCTTAGACCTACAGGCTAGCGGGAGGCCCGAGCAGTACTTC.

V gene TRBV7-9 combines with J gene TRBJ2-3, with 10 nucleotides matching TRBD1. The CDR3 runs to 19 residues. Germline CDR1 reads SEHNR; CDR2 reads FQNEAQ (reference sequence). The V segment lost 1 base and the J segment 5 bases; nucleotides outside the gene matches: 15. CDR3 sequence: CASSLGIARDRGAQDTQYF. The CDR3 nucleotides are TGTGCCAGCAGCTTAGGAATAGCCCGGGACAGGGGCGCCCAAGATACGCAGTATTTT.

The chain is built from TRBV18 and TRBJ1-4, with TRBD1 matching over 8 bases. The CDR3 runs to 13 residues. Per germline, CDR1 KGHSH and CDR2 LQKENI. J lost 6 bases, V lost 6 bases, and 3 bases had no gene match. CDR3 amino acids: CASSPDRDEKLFF. The CDR3 nucleotides are TGTGCCAGCTCCCCGGACAGGGATGAAAAACTGTTTTTT.